This T cell receptor (beta chain) was obtained from a study of low-dose radiotherapy and immunotherapy resistance in tumors. Overall study context: On a schedule of every two weeks, intravenous cyclophosphamide at a dose of 200 mg/m2 was delivered one day before each radiation and immunotherapy administration.

This clonotype was seen many times. The CDR3 is made up of 14 amino acids. J gave up 6 bases and V 4 bases, and 11 bases lay outside the gene matches. Germline values: CDR1 SQVTM, CDR2 ANQGSEA. Indicated time point: after trial treatment. Treatment defined: LDRT plus nivolumab, ipilimumab, low-dose cyclophosphamide and aspirin (RACIN trial). Donors were treated with nivolumab, ipilimumab, aspirin, and low-dose cyclophosphamide and radiotherapy. Alpha- and beta-chain coverage of first-strand cDNA came from TRAV- and TRBV-specific primers. Over 20 PCR cycles, TCRs were amplified from a constant-region primer and V-primer adapter. In vitro transcription amplified isolated mRNA. From the reads, TCRdb called clonotypes with MiXCR, one entry per CDR3 protein. This sample carries nearly 60,000 distinct CDR3 sequences, about 25% of them seen once, and the ten largest clones take less than 7.5%.

Sequencing was performed on PBMCs, taken after low-dose radiotherapy plus immunotherapy. The chain employs TRBV29-1 and TRBJ2-7; 8 bases align to TRBD1. The clonotype was recovered from a male donor with prostate cancer. Written as DNA, the CDR3 is TGCAGCGTTGTAGGGACAGGACCCCGGCGCGAGCAGTACTTC. Its protein is CSVVGTGPRREQYF.